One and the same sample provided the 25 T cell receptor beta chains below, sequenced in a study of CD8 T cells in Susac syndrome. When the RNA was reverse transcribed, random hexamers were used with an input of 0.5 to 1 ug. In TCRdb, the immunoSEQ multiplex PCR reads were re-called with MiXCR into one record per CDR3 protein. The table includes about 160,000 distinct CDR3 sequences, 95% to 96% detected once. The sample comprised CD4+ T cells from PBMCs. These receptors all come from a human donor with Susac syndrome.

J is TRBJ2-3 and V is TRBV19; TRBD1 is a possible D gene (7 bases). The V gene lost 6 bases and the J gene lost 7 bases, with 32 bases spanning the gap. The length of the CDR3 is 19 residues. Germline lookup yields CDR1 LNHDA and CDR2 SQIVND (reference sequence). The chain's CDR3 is CASSIGPLRGPRGKYTQYF. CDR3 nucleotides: TGTGCCAGTAGCATCGGCCCCTTGAGGGGGCCCCGCGGGAAATATACGCAGTATTTT.

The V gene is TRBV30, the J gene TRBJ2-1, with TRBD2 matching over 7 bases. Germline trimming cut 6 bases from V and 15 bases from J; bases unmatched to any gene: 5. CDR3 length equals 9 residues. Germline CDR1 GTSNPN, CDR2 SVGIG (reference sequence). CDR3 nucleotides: TGTGCCTGCGGGACTACCCCGTTCTTC. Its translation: CACGTTPFF.

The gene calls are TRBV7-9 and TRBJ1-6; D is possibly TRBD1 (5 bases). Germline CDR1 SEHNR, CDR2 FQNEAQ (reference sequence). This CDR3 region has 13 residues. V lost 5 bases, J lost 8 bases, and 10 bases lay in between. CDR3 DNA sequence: TGTGCCAGCAGCAAACGGGGGTATTCACCCCTCCACTTT. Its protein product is CASSKRGYSPLHF.

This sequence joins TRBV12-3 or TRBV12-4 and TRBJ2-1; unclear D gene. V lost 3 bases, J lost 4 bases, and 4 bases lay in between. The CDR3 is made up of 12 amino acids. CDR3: CASSLEYNEQFF. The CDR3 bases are TGTGCCAGCAGTTTGGAGTACAATGAGCAGTTCTTC.

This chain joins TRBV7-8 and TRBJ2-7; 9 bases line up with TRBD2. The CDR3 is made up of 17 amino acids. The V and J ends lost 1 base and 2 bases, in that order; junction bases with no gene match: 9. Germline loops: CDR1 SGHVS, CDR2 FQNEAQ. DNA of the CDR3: TGTGCCAGCAGCTTAGTTCTACTAGCGGGTCTCCCCTACGAGCAGTACTTC. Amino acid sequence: CASSLVLLAGLPYEQYF.

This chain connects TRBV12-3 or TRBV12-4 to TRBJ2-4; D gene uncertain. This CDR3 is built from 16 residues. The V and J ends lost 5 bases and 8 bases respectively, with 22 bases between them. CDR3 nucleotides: TGTGCCAGCAGTCGACGACCCCTATCGGAAAAAGACATTCAGTACTTC. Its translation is CASSRRPLSEKDIQYF.

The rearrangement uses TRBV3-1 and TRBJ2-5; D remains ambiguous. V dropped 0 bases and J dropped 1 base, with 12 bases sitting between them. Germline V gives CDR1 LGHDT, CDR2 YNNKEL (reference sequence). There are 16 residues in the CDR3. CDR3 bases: TGTGCCAGCAGCCAAGAATTCCGGTCCGGCCAAGAGACCCAGTACTTC. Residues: CASSQEFRSGQETQYF.

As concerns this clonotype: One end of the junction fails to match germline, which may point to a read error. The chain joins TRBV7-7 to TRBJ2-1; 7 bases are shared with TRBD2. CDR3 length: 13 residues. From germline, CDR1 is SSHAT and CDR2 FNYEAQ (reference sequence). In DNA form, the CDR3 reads TGTGCTAGCAGCAAGGACGTCGGGGGGGAGCAGTTCTTC. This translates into CASSKDVGGEQFF. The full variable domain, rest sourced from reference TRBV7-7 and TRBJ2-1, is GAGVSQSPRYKVTKRGQDVTLRCDPISSHATLYWYQQALGQGPEFLTYFNYEAQPDKSGLPSDRFSAERPEGSISTLTIQRTEQRDSAMYRCASSKDVGGEQFFGPGTRLTVL.

The CDR3 region is CSVGSGQNYGYTF. Written as DNA, the CDR3 is TGCAGCGTTGGTTCGGGACAGAATTATGGCTACACCTTC. This chain uses TRBV29-1 with TRBJ1-2; 7 nucleotides line up with TRBD1. The CDR3 is 13 residues long. The J segment lost 5 bases and the V segment lost 4 bases, leaving 7 bases of the junction unmatched. Germline CDR1 is SQVTM and CDR2 is ANQGSEA.

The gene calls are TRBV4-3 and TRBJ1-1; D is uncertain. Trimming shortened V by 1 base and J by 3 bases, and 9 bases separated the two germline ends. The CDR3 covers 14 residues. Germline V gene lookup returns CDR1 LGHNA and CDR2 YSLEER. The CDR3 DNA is TGCGCCAGCAGCCAAGCGGCCACATACACTGAAGCTTTCTTT. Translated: CASSQAATYTEAFF.

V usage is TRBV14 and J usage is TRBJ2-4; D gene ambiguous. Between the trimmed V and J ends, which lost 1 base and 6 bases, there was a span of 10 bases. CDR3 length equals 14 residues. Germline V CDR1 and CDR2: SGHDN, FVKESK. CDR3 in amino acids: CASSQAGVANIQYF. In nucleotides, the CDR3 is TGTGCCAGCAGCCAAGCTGGAGTCGCAAACATTCAGTACTTC.

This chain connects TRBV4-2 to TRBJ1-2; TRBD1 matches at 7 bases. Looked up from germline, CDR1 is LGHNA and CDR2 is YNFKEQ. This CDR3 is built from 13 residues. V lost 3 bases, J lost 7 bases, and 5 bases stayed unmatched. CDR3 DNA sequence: TGTGCCAGCAGCCACACGGACAGGTCTGGCTACACCTTC. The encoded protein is CASSHTDRSGYTF.

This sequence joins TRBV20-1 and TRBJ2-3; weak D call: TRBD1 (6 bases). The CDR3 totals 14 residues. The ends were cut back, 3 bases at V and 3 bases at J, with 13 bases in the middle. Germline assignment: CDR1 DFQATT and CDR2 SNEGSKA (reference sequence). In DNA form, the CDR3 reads TGCAGTGCTAGGGGGCTACAGGGTACAGATACGCAGTATTTT. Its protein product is CSARGLQGTDTQYF.

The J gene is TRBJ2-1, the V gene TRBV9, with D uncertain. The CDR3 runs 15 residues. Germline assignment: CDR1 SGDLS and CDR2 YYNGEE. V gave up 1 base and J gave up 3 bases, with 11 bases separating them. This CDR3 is CASSVRPDLYNEQFF. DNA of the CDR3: TGTGCCAGCAGCGTAAGACCGGATCTCTACAATGAGCAGTTCTTC.

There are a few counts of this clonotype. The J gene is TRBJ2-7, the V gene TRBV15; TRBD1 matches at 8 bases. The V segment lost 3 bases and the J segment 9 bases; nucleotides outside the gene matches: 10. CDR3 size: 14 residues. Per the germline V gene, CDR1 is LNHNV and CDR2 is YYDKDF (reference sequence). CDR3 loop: CATSSRLDRGRQYF. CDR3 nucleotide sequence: TGTGCCACCAGCAGCCGCCTCGACAGGGGCCGGCAGTACTTC.

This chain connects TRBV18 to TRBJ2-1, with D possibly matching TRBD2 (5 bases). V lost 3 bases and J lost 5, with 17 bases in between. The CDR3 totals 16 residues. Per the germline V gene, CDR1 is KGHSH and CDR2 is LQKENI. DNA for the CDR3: TGTGCCAGCTCACCGCTATCAGCGGTCCTCAACAATGAGCAGTTCTTC. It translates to CASSPLSAVLNNEQFF.

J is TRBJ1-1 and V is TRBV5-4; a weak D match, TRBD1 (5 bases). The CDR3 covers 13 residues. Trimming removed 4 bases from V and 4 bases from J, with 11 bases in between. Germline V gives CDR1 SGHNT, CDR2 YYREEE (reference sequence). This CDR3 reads CASSRGQRTEAFF. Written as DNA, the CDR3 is TGTGCCAGCAGCCGGGGCCAGCGCACTGAAGCTTTCTTT.

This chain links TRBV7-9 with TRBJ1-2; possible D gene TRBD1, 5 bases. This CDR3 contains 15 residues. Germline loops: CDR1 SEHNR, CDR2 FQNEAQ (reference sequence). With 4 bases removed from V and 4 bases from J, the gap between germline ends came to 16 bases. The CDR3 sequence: CASSSTGTNLYGYTF. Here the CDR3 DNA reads TGTGCCAGCAGCTCTACCGGGACTAACCTCTATGGCTACACCTTC.

CDR3 in DNA: TGTGCCAGCAGTTACCGACCGGAGGTTTTAAATACGCAGTATTTT. Translated, it gives CASSYRPEVLNTQYF. This rearrangement joins TRBV6-5 to TRBJ2-3; D might be TRBD2 (5 bases). The V and J ends lost 2 bases and 7 bases respectively, with 16 bases between them. Germline values: CDR1 MNHEY, CDR2 SVGAGI. This CDR3 spans 15 amino acids.

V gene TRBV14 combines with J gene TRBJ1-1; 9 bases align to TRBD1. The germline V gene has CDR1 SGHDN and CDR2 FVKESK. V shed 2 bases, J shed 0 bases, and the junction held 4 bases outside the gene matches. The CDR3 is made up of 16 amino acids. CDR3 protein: CASSQRQGGMNTEAFF. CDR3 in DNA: TGTGCCAGCAGCCAACGACAGGGGGGGATGAACACTGAAGCTTTCTTT.

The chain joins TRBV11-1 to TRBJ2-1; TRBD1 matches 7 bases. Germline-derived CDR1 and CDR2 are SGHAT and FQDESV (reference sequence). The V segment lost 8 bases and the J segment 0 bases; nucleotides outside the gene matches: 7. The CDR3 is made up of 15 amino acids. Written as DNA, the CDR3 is TGTGCCAGCGGAAGACAGGGTTACTCCTACAATGAGCAGTTCTTC. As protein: CASGRQGYSYNEQFF. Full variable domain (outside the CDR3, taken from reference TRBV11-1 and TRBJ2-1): EAEVAQSPRYKITEKSQAVAFWCDPISGHATLYWYRQILGQGPELLVQFQDESVVDDSQLPKDRFSAERLKGVDSTLKIQPAELGDSAMYLCASGRQGYSYNEQFFGPGTRLTVL.

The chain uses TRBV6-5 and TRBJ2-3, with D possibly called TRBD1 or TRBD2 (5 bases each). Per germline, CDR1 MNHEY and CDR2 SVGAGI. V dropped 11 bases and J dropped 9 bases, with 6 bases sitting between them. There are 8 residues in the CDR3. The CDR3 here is CAEGTQYF. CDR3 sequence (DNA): TGTGCCGAGGGGACGCAGTATTTT.

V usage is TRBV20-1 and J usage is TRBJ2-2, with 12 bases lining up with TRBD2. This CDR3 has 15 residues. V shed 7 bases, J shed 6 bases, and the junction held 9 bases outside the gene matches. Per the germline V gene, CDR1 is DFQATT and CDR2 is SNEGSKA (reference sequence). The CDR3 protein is CSVSLLAGGPGELFF. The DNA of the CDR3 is TGCAGTGTCTCCCTTCTAGCGGGGGGGCCCGGGGAGCTGTTTTTT.

Here the CDR3 DNA reads TGTGCCAGCAGCCGACAAGAAATAGGGACCCAGTACTTC. It translates to CASSRQEIGTQYF. The V gene is TRBV9, the J gene TRBJ2-5, with D unclear. Germline lookup yields CDR1 SGDLS and CDR2 YYNGEE. V was pared by 4 bases and J by 7 bases, with 14 bases between. The CDR3 runs to 13 residues.

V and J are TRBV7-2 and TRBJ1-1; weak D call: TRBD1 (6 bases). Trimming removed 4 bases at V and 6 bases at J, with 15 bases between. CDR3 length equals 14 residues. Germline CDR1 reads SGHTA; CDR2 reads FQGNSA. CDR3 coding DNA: TGTGCCAGCAGCTCACACTTACAGGGAGCTGAAGCTTTCTTT. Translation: CASSSHLQGAEAFF.